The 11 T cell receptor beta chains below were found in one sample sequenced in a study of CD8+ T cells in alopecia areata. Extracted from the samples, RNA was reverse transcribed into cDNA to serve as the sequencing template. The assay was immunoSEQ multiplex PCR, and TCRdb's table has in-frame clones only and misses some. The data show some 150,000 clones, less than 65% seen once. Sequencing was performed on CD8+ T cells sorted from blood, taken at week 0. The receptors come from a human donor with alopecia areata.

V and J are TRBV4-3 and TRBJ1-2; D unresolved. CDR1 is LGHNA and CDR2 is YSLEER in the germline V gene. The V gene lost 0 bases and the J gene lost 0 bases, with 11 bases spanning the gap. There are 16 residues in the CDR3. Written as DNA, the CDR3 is TGCGCCAGCAGCCAAGAAGTGACGGAAGCTAACTATGGCTACACCTTC. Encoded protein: CASSQEVTEANYGYTF.

The CDR3, as DNA: TGTGCCACTAAAATGGGGTCCTCCTACGAGCAGTACTTC. Translation gives CATKMGSSYEQYF. The V gene is TRBV13, the J gene TRBJ2-7; D is unresolved. V was clipped by 10 bases and J by 0 bases, with 13 bases between them. The CDR3 length is 13 residues. Germline V gene lookup returns CDR1 PRHDT and CDR2 FYEKMQ (reference sequence).

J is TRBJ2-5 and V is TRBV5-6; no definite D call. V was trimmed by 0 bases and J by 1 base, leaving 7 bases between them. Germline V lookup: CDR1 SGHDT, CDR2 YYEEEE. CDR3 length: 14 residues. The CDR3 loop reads CASSLGGGQETQYF. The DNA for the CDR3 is TGTGCCAGCAGCTTGGGCGGCGGCCAAGAGACCCAGTACTTC.

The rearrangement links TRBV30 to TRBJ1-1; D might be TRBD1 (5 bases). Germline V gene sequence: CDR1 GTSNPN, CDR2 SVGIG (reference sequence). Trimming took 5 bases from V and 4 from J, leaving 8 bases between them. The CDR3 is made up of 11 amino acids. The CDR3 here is CAWWGVTEAFF. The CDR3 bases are TGTGCCTGGTGGGGGGTCACTGAAGCTTTCTTT.

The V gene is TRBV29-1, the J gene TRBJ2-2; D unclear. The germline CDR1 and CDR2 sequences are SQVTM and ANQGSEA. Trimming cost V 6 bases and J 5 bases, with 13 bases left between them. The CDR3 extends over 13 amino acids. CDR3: CSVDNPNTGELFF. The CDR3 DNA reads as TGCAGCGTAGACAACCCAAATACCGGGGAGCTGTTTTTT.

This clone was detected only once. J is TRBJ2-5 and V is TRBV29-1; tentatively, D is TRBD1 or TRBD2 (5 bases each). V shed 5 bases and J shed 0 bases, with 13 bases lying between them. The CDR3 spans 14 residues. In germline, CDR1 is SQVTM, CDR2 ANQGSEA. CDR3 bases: TGCAGCGTTTGGGTACCGGGACACCAAGAGACCCAGTACTTC. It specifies CSVWVPGHQETQYF. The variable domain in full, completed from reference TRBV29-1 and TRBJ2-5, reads SAVISQKPSRDICQRGTSLTIQCQVDSQVTMMFWYRQQPGQSLTLIATANQGSEATYESGFVIDKFPISRPNLTFSTLTVSNMSPEDSSIYLCSVWVPGHQETQYFGPGTRLLVL.

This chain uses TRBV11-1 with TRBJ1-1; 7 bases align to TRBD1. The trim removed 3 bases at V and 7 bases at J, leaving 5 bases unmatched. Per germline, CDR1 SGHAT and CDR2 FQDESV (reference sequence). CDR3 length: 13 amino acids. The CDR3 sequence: CASSFGTANEAFF. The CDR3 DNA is TGTGCCAGCAGCTTCGGGACAGCTAATGAAGCTTTCTTT. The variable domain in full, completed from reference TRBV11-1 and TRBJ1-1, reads EAEVAQSPRYKITEKSQAVAFWCDPISGHATLYWYRQILGQGPELLVQFQDESVVDDSQLPKDRFSAERLKGVDSTLKIQPAELGDSAMYLCASSFGTANEAFFGQGTRLTVV.

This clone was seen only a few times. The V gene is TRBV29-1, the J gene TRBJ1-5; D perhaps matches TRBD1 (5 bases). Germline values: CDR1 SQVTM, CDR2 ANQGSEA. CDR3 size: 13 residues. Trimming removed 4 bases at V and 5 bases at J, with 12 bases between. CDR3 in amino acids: CSVVGDPDQPQHF. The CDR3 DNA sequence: TGCAGCGTTGTCGGGGACCCGGATCAGCCCCAGCATTTT.

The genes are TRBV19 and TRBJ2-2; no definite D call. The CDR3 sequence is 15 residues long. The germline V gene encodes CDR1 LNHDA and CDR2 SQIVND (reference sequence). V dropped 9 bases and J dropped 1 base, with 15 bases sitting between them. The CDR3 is CASRLVQENTGELFF. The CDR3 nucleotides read TGTGCCAGCAGACTCGTCCAGGAGAACACCGGGGAGCTGTTTTTT.

In nucleotides, the CDR3 is TGCGCCAGCAGCCAAGATGGCGGGGGCACAGATACGCAGTATTTT. This encodes CASSQDGGGTDTQYF. The V gene is TRBV4-3, the J gene TRBJ2-3, with D tentatively TRBD2 (6 bases). Per the germline V gene, CDR1 is LGHNA and CDR2 is YSLEER. Trimming removed 0 bases at V and 1 base at J, with 8 bases between. The CDR3 has 15 amino acids.

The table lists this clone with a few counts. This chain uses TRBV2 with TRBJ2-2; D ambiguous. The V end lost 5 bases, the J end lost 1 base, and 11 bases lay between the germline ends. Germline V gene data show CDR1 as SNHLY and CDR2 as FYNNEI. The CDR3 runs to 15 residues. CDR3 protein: CASSWNPVNTGELFF. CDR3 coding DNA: TGTGCCAGCAGTTGGAACCCCGTGAACACCGGGGAGCTGTTTTTT.